What follows are 5 T cell receptor beta chains derived from one specimen sequenced in a study of T cell responses to AZD1222 COVID-19 vaccine. TCRdb keeps only in-frame clones here, not all; method: immunoSEQ multiplex PCR. The sample lists around 200,000 clones; 88% were seen once. Specimen: peripheral blood, collected on day 0 of AZD1222 vaccination. These receptors all come from an adult in good health.

This chain links TRBV6-1 with TRBJ2-3; possibly TRBD1 or TRBD2 for D (5 bases each). Germline V CDR1 and CDR2: MNHNS, SASEGT. The CDR3 is 14 residues long. Trimming pared 0 bases from V and 8 bases from J, leaving 12 bases between. CDR3 amino acids: CASSEAAGRATQYF. CDR3 DNA: TGTGCCAGCAGTGAAGCGGCGGGCAGGGCTACGCAGTATTTT.

J is TRBJ2-2 and V is TRBV7-9; the D gene is possibly TRBD2 (6 bases). This CDR3 region has 14 residues. V was shortened by 6 bases and J by 6 bases, with 14 bases between the two germline ends. In germline, CDR1 is SEHNR, CDR2 FQNEAQ (reference sequence). For the CDR3, the DNA is TGTGCCAGCAGGCGGTCGGGGGATGCCGGGGAGCTGTTTTTT. It specifies CASRRSGDAGELFF.

The chain is built from TRBV3-1 (or the pseudogene TRBV3-2) and TRBJ2-2; 9 bases are shared with TRBD1. CDR1 and CDR2 from the germline V gene are LGHDT and YNNKEL (reference sequence). This CDR3 spans 16 amino acids. Trimming cost V 2 bases and J 7 bases; bases outside gene matches: 8. CDR3 DNA sequence: TGTGCCAGCAGCCAAACAGGGGGCGCCCCTTTCGGGGAGCTGTTTTTT. This encodes CASSQTGGAPFGELFF.

The genes are TRBV21-1 and TRBJ2-4; no DNA check was done on the table's D call, TRBD2. TRBV21-1 is a known pseudogene. This CDR3 has 21 amino acids. CDR3 in amino acids: CASSKGDRLAETSGAKNIQYF. The CDR3 region has the DNA TGTGCCAGCAGCAAAGGTGATAGACTAGCGGAAACTTCAGGGGCCAAAAACATTCAGTACTTC.

The sample holds one count of this clone. The chain carries TRBV12-3 or TRBV12-4 and TRBJ1-2, with unresolved D. V shed 6 bases and J shed 8 bases, with 13 bases lying between them. This CDR3 spans 12 amino acids. DNA of the CDR3: TGTGCCAGCAGGGAGACCCCGGGGGGCTACACCTTC. This codes for CASRETPGGYTF.